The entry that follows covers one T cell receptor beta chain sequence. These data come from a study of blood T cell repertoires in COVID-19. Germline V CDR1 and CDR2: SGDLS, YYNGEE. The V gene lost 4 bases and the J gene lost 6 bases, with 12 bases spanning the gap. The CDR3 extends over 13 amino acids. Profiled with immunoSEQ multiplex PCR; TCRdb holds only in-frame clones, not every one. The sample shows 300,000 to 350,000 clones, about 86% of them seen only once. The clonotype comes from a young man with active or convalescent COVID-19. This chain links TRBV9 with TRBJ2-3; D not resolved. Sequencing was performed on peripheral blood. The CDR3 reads CASSPGFTDTQYF. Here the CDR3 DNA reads TGTGCCAGCAGCCCCGGTTTCACCGATACGCAGTATTTT.